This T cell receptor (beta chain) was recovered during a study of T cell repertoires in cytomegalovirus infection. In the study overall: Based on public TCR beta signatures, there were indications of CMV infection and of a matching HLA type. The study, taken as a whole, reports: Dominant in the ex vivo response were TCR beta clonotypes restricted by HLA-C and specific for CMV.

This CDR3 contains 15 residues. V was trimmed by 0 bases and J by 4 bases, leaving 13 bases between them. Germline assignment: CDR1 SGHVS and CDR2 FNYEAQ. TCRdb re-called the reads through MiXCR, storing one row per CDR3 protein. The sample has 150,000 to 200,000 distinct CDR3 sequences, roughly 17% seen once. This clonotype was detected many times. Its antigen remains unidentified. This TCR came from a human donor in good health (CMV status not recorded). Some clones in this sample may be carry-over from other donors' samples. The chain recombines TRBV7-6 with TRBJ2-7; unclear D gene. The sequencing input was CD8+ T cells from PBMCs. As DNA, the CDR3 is TGTGCCAGCAGCTTAGCGGGTGGCAGAGTGTACGAGCAGTACTTC. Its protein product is CASSLAGGRVYEQYF.